What follows is one T cell receptor beta chain and its context. The sample originates from a study of technical replicates of blood from a handful of donors. CDR3 size: 13 residues. The V end was cut by 6 bases, the J end by 5 bases, with 13 bases between. Germline V gene data show CDR1 as MNHEY and CDR2 as SVGAGI. Only in-frame clones appear in the TCRdb table, and some are missing; sequencing was by immunoSEQ multiplex PCR. The sample consists of tens of thousands of clones, about 93% of them appearing once. The specimen sequenced was T cells isolated from PBMCs. This sequence originates from a human donor in good health. V gene TRBV6-5 combines with J gene TRBJ2-5; D is perhaps TRBD1 (5 bases). CDR3 in amino acids: CASRTTVSETQYF. Written as DNA, the CDR3 is TGTGCCAGCAGGACGACAGTCAGCGAGACCCAGTACTTC.